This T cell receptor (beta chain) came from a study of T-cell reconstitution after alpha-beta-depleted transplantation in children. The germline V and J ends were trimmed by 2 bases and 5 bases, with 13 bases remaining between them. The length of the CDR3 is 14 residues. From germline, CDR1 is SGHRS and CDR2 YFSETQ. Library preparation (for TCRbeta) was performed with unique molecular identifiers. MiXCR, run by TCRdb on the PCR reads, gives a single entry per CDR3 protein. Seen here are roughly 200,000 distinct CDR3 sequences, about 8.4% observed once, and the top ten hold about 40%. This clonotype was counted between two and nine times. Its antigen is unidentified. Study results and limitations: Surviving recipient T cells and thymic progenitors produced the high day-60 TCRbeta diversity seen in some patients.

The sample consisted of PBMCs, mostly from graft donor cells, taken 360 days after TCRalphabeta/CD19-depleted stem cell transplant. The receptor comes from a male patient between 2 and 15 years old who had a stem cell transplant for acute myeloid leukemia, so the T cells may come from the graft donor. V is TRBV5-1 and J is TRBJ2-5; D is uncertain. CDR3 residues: CASSFGDTKETQYF. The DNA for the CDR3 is TGCGCCAGCAGCTTCGGAGATACTAAGGAGACCCAGTACTTC. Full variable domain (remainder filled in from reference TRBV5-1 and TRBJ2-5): KAGVTQTPRYLIKTRGQQVTLSCSPISGHRSVSWYQQTPGQGLQFLFEYFSETQRNKGNFPGRFSGRQFSNSRSEMNVSTLELGDSALYLCASSFGDTKETQYFGPGTRLLVL.